This TCR beta chain was sequenced for a study of PD-1 blockade in classical Hodgkin lymphoma. Described time point: newly diagnosed, previously untreated cHL patient sample. Purification of CD4+ T cells from thawed PBMCs was achieved by magnetic negative selection. The germline V gene has CDR1 GTSNPN and CDR2 SVGIG (reference sequence). J was trimmed by 0 bases and V by 4 bases; bases with no gene match: 5. The CDR3 spans 14 residues. Here immunoSEQ multiplex PCR was the method, and the copy in TCRdb shows in-frame clones only, minus some. The sample includes roughly 31,000 clones, 80% to 90% of them seen just once.

The clonotype originates from a human donor with classical Hodgkin lymphoma. This chain connects TRBV30 to TRBJ1-2, with 7 bases that match TRBD1. What was sequenced was CD4+ T cells from blood. The CDR3 here is CAWTGTVTNYGYTF. In nucleotides, the CDR3 is TGTGCCTGGACCGGGACAGTCACTAACTATGGCTACACCTTC.